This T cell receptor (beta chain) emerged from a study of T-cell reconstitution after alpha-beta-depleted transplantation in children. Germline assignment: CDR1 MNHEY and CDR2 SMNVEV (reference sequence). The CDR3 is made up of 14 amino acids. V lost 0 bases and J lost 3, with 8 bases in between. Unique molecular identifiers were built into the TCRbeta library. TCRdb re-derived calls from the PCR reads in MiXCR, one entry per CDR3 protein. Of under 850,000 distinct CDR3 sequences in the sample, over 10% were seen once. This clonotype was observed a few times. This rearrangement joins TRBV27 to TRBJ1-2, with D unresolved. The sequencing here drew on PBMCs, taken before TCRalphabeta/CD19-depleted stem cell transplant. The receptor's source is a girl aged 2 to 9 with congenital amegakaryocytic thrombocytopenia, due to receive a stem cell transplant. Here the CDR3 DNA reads TGTGCCAGCAGTTTATCGGGCAGCTACTATGGCTACACCTTC. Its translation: CASSLSGSYYGYTF.